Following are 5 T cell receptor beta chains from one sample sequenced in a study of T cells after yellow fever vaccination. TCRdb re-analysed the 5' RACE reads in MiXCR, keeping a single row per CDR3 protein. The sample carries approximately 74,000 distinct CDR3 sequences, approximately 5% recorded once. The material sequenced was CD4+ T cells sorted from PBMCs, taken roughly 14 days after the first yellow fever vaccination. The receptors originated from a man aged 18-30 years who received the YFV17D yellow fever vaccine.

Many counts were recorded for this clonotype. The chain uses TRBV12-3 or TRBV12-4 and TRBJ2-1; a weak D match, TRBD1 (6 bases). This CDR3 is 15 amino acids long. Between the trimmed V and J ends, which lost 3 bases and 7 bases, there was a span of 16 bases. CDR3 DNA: TGTGCCAGCAGTTTCTTAGAGGGGGTGCGAAATGAGCAGTTCTTC. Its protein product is CASSFLEGVRNEQFF.

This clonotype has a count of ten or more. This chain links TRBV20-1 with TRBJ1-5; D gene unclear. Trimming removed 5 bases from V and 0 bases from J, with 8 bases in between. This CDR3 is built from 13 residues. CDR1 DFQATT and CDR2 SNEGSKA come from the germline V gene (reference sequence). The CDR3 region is CSAGVYSNQPQHF. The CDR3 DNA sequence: TGCAGTGCTGGTGTCTATAGCAATCAGCCCCAGCATTTT.

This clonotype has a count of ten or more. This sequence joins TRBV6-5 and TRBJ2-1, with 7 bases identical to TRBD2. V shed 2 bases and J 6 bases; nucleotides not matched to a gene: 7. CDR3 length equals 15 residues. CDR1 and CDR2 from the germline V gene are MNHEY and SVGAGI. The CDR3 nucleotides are TGTGCCAGCAGTTACGACCTGGGGGGGAGCAATGAGCAGTTCTTC. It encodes CASSYDLGGSNEQFF.

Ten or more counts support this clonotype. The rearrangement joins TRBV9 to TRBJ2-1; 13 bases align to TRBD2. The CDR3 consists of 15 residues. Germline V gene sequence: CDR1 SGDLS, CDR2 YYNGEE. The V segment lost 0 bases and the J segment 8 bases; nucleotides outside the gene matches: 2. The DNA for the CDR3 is TGTGCCAGCAGCGTAGGGACTAGCGGGGGCCATGAGCAGTTCTTC. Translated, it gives CASSVGTSGGHEQFF. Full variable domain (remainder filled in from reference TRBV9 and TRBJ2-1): DSGVTQTPKHLITATGQRVTLRCSPRSGDLSVYWYQQSLDQGLQFLIQYYNGEERAKGNILERFSAQQFPDLHSELNLSSLELGDSALYFCASSVGTSGGHEQFFGPGTRLTVL.

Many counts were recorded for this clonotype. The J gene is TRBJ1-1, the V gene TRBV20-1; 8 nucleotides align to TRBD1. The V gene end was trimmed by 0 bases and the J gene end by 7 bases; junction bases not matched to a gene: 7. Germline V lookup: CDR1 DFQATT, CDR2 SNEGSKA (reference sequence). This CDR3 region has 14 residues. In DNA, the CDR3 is TGCAGTGCTAGAGATCCCACAGGGGGTGGTGAAGCTTTCTTT. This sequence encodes CSARDPTGGGEAFF.